The next 9 T cell receptor beta chains were all read from a single sample in a study of OX40 agonist ivuxolimab in advanced cancers. Some clones are missing from TCRdb's copy, which holds only in-frame ones; the method was immunoSEQ multiplex PCR. The sample lists 65,000 to 75,000 clones; about 85% were seen once. The source was CD4+ or CD8+ T cells sorted from blood, collected in a trial of the OX40 agonist ivuxolimab. These receptors were taken from an adult with an advanced solid tumor such as melanoma, head and neck, liver or kidney cancer.

This rearrangement joins TRBV11-2 to TRBJ2-2; a possible D gene is TRBD1 (6 bases). This CDR3 is 13 amino acids long. Trimming stripped 4 bases from V and 7 bases from J, with 10 bases between. Germline CDR1 reads SGHAT; CDR2 reads FQNNGV. The CDR3 spells CASSSTGNGELFF. CDR3 DNA: TGTGCCAGCAGCTCGACAGGAAACGGGGAGCTGTTTTTT.

This clone was detected only a few times. V and J are TRBV7-2 and TRBJ1-2, with D unresolved. Germline assignment: CDR1 SGHTA and CDR2 FQGNSA. V was clipped by 1 base and J by 8 bases, with 14 bases between them. The length of the CDR3 is 14 residues. CDR3 DNA: TGTGCCAGCAGCTTAGTCCCGGAGATGGCGGGCTACACCTTC. This encodes CASSLVPEMAGYTF.

V usage is TRBV27 and J usage is TRBJ2-3; TRBD1 matches 9 bases. J was trimmed by 10 bases and V by 6 bases; bases with no gene match: 11. From germline, CDR1 is MNHEY and CDR2 SMNVEV (reference sequence). CDR3 length equals 14 residues. The CDR3 DNA is TGTGCCAGCAGAGATACAGGGGGCGCAGGAGCGCAGTATTTT. It specifies CASRDTGGAGAQYF.

This chain uses TRBV30 with TRBJ2-7, with D perhaps TRBD1 or TRBD2 (5 bases each). This CDR3 region has 15 residues. The V gene lost 1 base and the J gene lost 2 bases, with 15 bases spanning the gap. CDR1 and CDR2 from the germline V gene are GTSNPN and SVGIG (reference sequence). The CDR3 DNA follows: TGTGCCTGGAGTGCGCTCATGGGACGGGCCTACGAGCAGTACTTC. Protein sequence: CAWSALMGRAYEQYF.

This chain joins TRBV20-1 and TRBJ1-3, with TRBD1 matching 8 bases. V shed 6 bases and J 6 bases; nucleotides not matched to a gene: 1. CDR3 length: 11 residues. Germline-derived CDR1 and CDR2 are DFQATT and SNEGSKA (reference sequence). Here the CDR3 reads CSADRVNTIYF. CDR3 DNA: TGCAGTGCGGACAGGGTAAACACCATATATTTT.

The chain recombines TRBV7-8 with TRBJ2-1, with 7 nucleotides matching TRBD1. There are 14 residues in the CDR3. Germline trimming cut 6 bases from V and 6 bases from J; bases unmatched to any gene: 8. Germline CDR1 and CDR2: SGHVS and FQNEAQ. The CDR3 loop is CASRPDRVINEQFF. In DNA, the CDR3 is TGTGCCAGCAGACCTGACAGGGTGATCAATGAGCAGTTCTTC.

This clone was counted once. The chain joins TRBV18 to TRBJ2-7; a weak D match, TRBD2 (6 bases). Trimming removed 2 bases at V and 3 bases at J, with 8 bases between. Germline V lookup: CDR1 KGHSH, CDR2 LQKENI. This CDR3 comprises 13 residues. The CDR3 loop reads CASSPWGVYEQYF. The CDR3 bases are TGTGCCAGCTCACCATGGGGGGTCTACGAGCAGTACTTC.

Here the CDR3 reads CASSLDLLSYNEQFF. DNA of the CDR3: TGCGCCAGCAGCTTGGATCTGCTTTCCTACAATGAGCAGTTCTTC. The rearrangement links TRBV5-1 to TRBJ2-1; D gene uncertain. Trimming shortened V by 0 bases and J by 1 base, and 8 bases separated the two germline ends. The CDR3 consists of 15 residues. The germline gives CDR1 SGHRS, CDR2 YFSETQ.

The gene calls are TRBV2 and TRBJ2-2, with D possibly being TRBD1 or TRBD2 (5 bases each). V was shortened by 6 bases and J by 7 bases, with 15 bases between the two germline ends. Germline CDR1 SNHLY, CDR2 FYNNEI. CDR3 size: 14 residues. The CDR3 here is CASRGTFLGGELFF. The CDR3 nucleotides read TGTGCCAGCAGAGGGACGTTCCTCGGCGGGGAGCTGTTTTTT.